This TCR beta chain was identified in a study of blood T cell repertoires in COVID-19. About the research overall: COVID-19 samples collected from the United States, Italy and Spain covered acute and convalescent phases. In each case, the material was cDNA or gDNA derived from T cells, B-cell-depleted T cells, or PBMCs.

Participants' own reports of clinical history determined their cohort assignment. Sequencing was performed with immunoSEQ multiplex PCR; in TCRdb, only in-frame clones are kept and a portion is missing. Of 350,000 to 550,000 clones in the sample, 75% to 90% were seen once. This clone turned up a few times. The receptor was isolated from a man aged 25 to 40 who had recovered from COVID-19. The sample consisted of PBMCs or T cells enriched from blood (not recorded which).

The CDR3 spells CAWSVQGNSPLHF. The CDR3 nucleotides read TGTGCCTGGAGTGTACAGGGTAATTCACCCCTCCACTTT. The chain carries TRBV30 and TRBJ1-6; D might be TRBD1 (6 bases). The CDR3 consists of 13 residues. With 0 bases removed from V and 6 bases from J, the gap between germline ends came to 6 bases. Germline CDR1 reads GTSNPN; CDR2 reads SVGIG (reference sequence).